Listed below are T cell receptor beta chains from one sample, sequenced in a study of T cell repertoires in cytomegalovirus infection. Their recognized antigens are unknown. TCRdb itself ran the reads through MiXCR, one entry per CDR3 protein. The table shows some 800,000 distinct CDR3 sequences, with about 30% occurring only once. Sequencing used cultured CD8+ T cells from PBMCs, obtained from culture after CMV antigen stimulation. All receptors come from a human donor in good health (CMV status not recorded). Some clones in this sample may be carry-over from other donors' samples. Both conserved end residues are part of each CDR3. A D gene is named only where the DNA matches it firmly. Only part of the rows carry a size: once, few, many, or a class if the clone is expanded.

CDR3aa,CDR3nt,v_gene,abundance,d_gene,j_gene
CASSQPPGPPKGGMAFF,TGTGCCAGCAGCCAACCTCCGGGACCGCCTAAGGGAGGTATGGCTTTCTTT,TRBV12-3/TRBV12-4,few,-,TRBJ1-1
CASSYAGSNTEAFF,TGTGCCAGCAGCTACGCCGGGTCGAACACTGAAGCTTTCTTT,TRBV6-5,-,-,TRBJ1-1
CASSVRDRVFDEQFF,TGTGCCAGCAGCGTGCGGGACAGGGTTTTTGATGAGCAGTTCTTC,TRBV5-4,few,TRBD1,TRBJ2-1
CASSQRSDSSYEQYF,TGCGCCAGCAGCCAGCGCTCGGACAGCTCCTACGAGCAGTACTTC,TRBV4-1,few,-,TRBJ2-7
CSARSLAKNIQYF,TGCAGTGCTAGGTCCTTAGCCAAAAACATTCAGTACTTC,TRBV20-1,few,-,TRBJ2-4
CASSLVGGGALFGQFF,TGTGCCAGCAGCTTAGTAGGCGGGGGGGCCCTTTTTGGGCAGTTCTTC,TRBV11-2,many,TRBD2,TRBJ2-1
CASSLTGRYTEAFF,TGTGCCAGCAGCTTGACGGGTCGGTACACTGAAGCTTTCTTT,TRBV11-2,-,-,TRBJ1-1
CASSYWRGLENGELFF,TGTGCCAGCAGTTACTGGCGGGGGCTGGAAAACGGGGAGCTGTTTTTT,TRBV6-2/TRBV6-3,-,-,TRBJ2-2
CASSVVNEAFF,TGTGCCAGCAGCGTAGTTAATGAAGCTTTCTTT,TRBV9,few,-,TRBJ1-1
CASSQEVAALMNTEAFF,TGCGCCAGCAGCCAAGAGGTCGCAGCGTTAATGAACACTGAAGCTTTCTTT,TRBV4-1,-,-,TRBJ1-1
CASSIVNGANVLTF,TGTGCCAGCAGCATCGTCAATGGGGCCAACGTCCTGACTTTC,TRBV7-9,few,-,TRBJ2-6
CASSDTGSGGNEQFF,TGTGCCAGCAGCGACACAGGGAGCGGGGGGAATGAGCAGTTCTTC,TRBV9,-,TRBD2,TRBJ2-1
CASSDWKNTEAFF,TGTGCCAGTAGTGACTGGAAGAACACTGAAGCTTTCTTT,TRBV19,-,-,TRBJ1-1